One sample yielded the 15 T cell receptor beta chains listed below, sequenced in a study of T cells in women clearing cervical HPV infection. TCRdb's table, derived via immunoSEQ multiplex PCR, lists solely in-frame clones and lacks some. The sample yields tens of thousands of clones, of which the top ten take up 1.5% to 2%. Sequences were obtained from blood buffy coat. Receptors originate from a woman between 18 and 69 years old with a cervical HPV16 infection that either progressed to CIN3+ or cleared (not recorded which).

Concerning this clone itself: The CDR3 end is not reached by the read, which stops 3 residues before it; the germline J gene fills it in. The rearrangement uses TRBV28 and TRBJ1-2, with D uncertain. The CDR3 totals 14 residues. CDR1 is MDHEN and CDR2 is SYDVKM in the germline V gene. CDR3 DNA, as far as it was read: TGTGCCAGCAGTTTAGAGGACTCAATTAAGGGC. Translating gives CASSLEDSIKG. From start to end, the CDR3 is CASSLEDSIKGYTF.

About this clone: The read ends 3 residues early relative to the CDR3; the germline J gene fills the gap. This chain connects TRBV5-8 to TRBJ1-5, with D maybe TRBD1 (6 bases). The CDR3 length is 14 residues. V was trimmed by 0 bases and J by 6 bases, leaving 10 bases between them. CDR1 and CDR2 from the germline V gene are SGHTS and YDEGEE. The CDR3 sequence: CASSLARGTQPQHF. The CDR3 DNA, read in part, is TGTGCCAGCAGCTTGGCGAGGGGGACTCAGCCC.

Concerning this clone itself: The read ends 3 residues before the CDR3 terminus; that terminus is restored from the germline J gene. This chain joins TRBV6-4 and TRBJ1-1, with D hard to call. The CDR3 spans 14 residues. The V end was cut by 5 bases, the J end by 0 bases, with 10 bases between. Germline assignment: CDR1 MRHNA and CDR2 SNTAGT. The part of the CDR3 DNA that was read is TGTGCCAGCAGTTTAGAGCCTATGAACACTGAA. Protein: CASSLEPMNTE. The complete CDR3 sequence is CASSLEPMNTEAFF.

Points on this clone: The CDR3 end lies 3 residues beyond the end of the read and is filled in from the germline J gene. This chain connects TRBV30 to TRBJ2-3, with TRBD1 identical over 9 bases. This CDR3 has 15 residues. After removal of 3 bases from V and 2 bases from J, the junction contained 6 bases not matched to a gene. CDR1 GTSNPN and CDR2 SVGIG come from the germline V gene (reference sequence). The covered CDR3 bases are TGTGCCTGGAGGGAGGGGGACAGGGCCACAGATACG. Translation: CAWREGDRATDT. The whole CDR3 protein reads CAWREGDRATDTQYF.

As regards this clone: The CDR3 end lies 3 residues beyond the end of the read and is filled in from the germline J gene. V gene TRBV14 combines with J gene TRBJ2-5; no definite D call. Deletions cut 6 bases from V and 6 bases from J, with 14 bases between. The CDR3 loop spans 13 amino acids. Germline V gives CDR1 SGHDN, CDR2 FVKESK. CDR3 bases read: TGTGCCAGCAGTTATAGACCGGGTCAGACC. Translating gives CASSYRPGQT. The CDR3 as a whole reads CASSYRPGQTQYF. Full variable domain (missing parts from reference TRBV14 and TRBJ2-5): EAGVTQFPSHSVIEKGQTVTLRCDPISGHDNLYWYRRVMGKEIKFLLHFVKESKQDESGMPNNRFLAERTGGTYSTLKVQPAELEDSGVYFCASSYRPGQTQYFGPGTRLLVL.

A note on this clone: The read finishes 3 residues shy of the CDR3 end, and the germline J gene is used to complete it. This chain links TRBV7-2 with TRBJ1-3; D is uncertain. The CDR3 totals 11 residues. V was clipped by 5 bases and J by 8 bases, with 7 bases between them. The germline V gene encodes CDR1 SGHTA and CDR2 FQGNSA. The part of the CDR3 DNA that was read is TGTGCCAGCAGCCCTGTAGACACC. Translated, it gives CASSPVDT. The whole CDR3 sequence reads CASSPVDTIYF. Full variable domain (remainder filled in from reference TRBV7-2 and TRBJ1-3): GAGVSQSPSNKVTEKGKDVELRCDPISGHTALYWYRQSLGQGLEFLIYFQGNSAPDKSGLPSDRFSAERTGGSVSTLTIQRTQQEDSAVYLCASSPVDTIYFGEGSWLTVV.

Turning to this clone: The observed sequence ends 3 residues before the CDR3 terminus, with the missing tail filled in from the germline J gene. V usage is TRBV4-2 and J usage is TRBJ1-2; D remains unclear. V was clipped by 0 bases and J by 2 bases, with 7 bases between them. Germline CDR1 is LGHNA and CDR2 is YNFKEQ. The CDR3 runs 14 residues. The DNA read from the CDR3 is TGTGCCAGCAGCCAAGAATCACGGAACTATGGC. Amino acids: CASSQESRNYG. The entire CDR3 is CASSQESRNYGYTF.

Details on this clone: The CDR3 end is not reached by the read, which stops 3 residues before it; the germline J gene fills it in. V usage is TRBV18 and J usage is TRBJ2-7, with TRBD1 as a possible D gene (6 bases). CDR1 and CDR2 from the germline V gene are KGHSH and LQKENI. V gave up 2 bases and J gave up 6 bases, with 11 bases separating them. The CDR3 spans 13 residues. CDR3 residues: CASSPKQGSEQYF. CDR3 DNA, as far as it was read: TGTGCCAGCTCACCAAAACAGGGCTCCGAG. The whole variable domain, remainder taken from reference TRBV18 and TRBJ2-7, is NAGVMQNPRHLVRRRGQEARLRCSPMKGHSHVYWYRQLPEEGLKFMVYLQKENIIDESGMPKERFSAEFPKEGPSILRIQQVVRGDSAAYFCASSPKQGSEQYFGPGTRLTVT.

With respect to this clone: Read data end 3 residues before the CDR3 end; the end is taken from the germline J gene. This chain links TRBV12-3 or TRBV12-4 with TRBJ2-7; a possible D gene is TRBD2 (5 bases). The CDR3 sequence is 16 residues long. Between the trimmed V and J ends, which lost 6 bases and 4 bases, there was a span of 22 bases. Incomplete CDR3 DNA: TGTGCCAGCAGGCTTAAGGTAAGGGCTGGAGGTTACGAG. This sequence encodes CASRLKVRAGGYE. The whole CDR3 protein is CASRLKVRAGGYEQYF.

Of note for this clone: From the germline J gene comes the end of the CDR3, since the read stops 3 residues before it. This rearrangement joins TRBV29-1 to TRBJ2-1; D perhaps matches TRBD2 (6 bases). V shed 7 bases and J shed 6 bases, with 16 bases lying between them. Germline V gene sequence: CDR1 SQVTM, CDR2 ANQGSEA. The CDR3 length is 13 residues. Incomplete CDR3 DNA: TGCAGCGGGGATGGCGGGGATTCCAATGAG. Protein: CSGDGGDSNE. The CDR3 as a whole reads CSGDGGDSNEQFF.

Remarks on this clone: The CDR3 extends 3 residues past the end of the read, so its final part is completed from the germline J gene. The rearrangement joins TRBV6-4 to TRBJ1-5; D is unclear. V lost 3 bases, J lost 4 bases, and 7 bases lay in between. The CDR3 consists of 13 residues. CDR1 and CDR2 (germline): MRHNA, SNTAGT. CDR3 DNA (partial): TGTGCCAGCAGTGAGGCAGATAATCAGCCC. Translated, it gives CASSEADNQP. The full CDR3 protein is CASSEADNQPQHF.

On this clone: The CDR3 end falls 3 residues outside the read, so it is completed with the germline J gene. V usage is TRBV5-1 and J usage is TRBJ2-5; no definite D call. The V end was cut by 0 bases, the J end by 2 bases, with 8 bases between. Germline V gene sequence: CDR1 SGHRS, CDR2 YFSETQ. The CDR3 contains 14 residues. The CDR3 loop reads CASSLAARQETQYF. The part of the CDR3 DNA that was read is TGCGCCAGCAGCTTGGCCGCCAGGCAAGAGACC.

As for this clone: Read data end 3 residues before the CDR3 end; the end is taken from the germline J gene. J is TRBJ1-1 and V is TRBV7-3; D remains ambiguous. Germline V gene sequence: CDR1 SGHTA, CDR2 FQGTGA. The V and J ends lost 4 bases and 4 bases respectively, with 10 bases between them. This CDR3 has 13 amino acids. Incomplete CDR3 DNA: TGTGCCAGCAGCTCCCACGGCGGCACTGAA. Protein: CASSSHGGTE. The entire CDR3 sequence reads CASSSHGGTEAFF.

To note about this clone: The read falls 3 residues short of the CDR3 end, and the missing part is taken from the germline J gene. The rearrangement joins TRBV29-1 to TRBJ2-7, with D unresolved. V was cut by 2 bases and J by 3 bases, with 8 bases left in between. Germline V gene lookup returns CDR1 SQVTM and CDR2 ANQGSEA. CDR3 length: 12 residues. The CDR3 here is CSVESPNYEQYF. The part of the CDR3 DNA that was read is TGCAGCGTTGAAAGCCCGAACTACGAG.

As for this clone: Sequencing ends 3 residues short of the CDR3 end; the germline J gene provides the rest. The rearrangement links TRBV5-1 to TRBJ2-2, with 8 nucleotides matching TRBD2. In germline, CDR1 is SGHRS, CDR2 YFSETQ. CDR3 size: 16 residues. The junction had 5 bases not matched to a gene; V was cut back by 4 bases and J by 0 bases. The CDR3 bases that were read are TGCGCCAGCAGCCCCAATAGCGGGACGAACACCGGGGAG. Protein product: CASSPNSGTNTGE. The complete CDR3 sequence is CASSPNSGTNTGELFF.